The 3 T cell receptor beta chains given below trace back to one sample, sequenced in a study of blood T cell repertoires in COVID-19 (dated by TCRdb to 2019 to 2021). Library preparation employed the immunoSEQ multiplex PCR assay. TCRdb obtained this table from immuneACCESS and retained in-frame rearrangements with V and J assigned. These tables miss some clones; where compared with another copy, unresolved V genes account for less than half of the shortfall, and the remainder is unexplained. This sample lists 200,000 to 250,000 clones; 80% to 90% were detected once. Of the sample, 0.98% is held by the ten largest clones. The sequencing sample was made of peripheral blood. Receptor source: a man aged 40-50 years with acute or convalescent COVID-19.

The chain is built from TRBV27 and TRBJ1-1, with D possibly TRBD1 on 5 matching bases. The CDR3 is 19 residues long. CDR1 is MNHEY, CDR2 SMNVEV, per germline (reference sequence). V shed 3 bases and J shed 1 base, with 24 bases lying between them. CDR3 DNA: TGTGCCAGCAGTTTTTCCACCTCCCGGGCAGGGAGGAGGAACACTGAAGCTTTCTTT. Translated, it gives CASSFSTSRAGRRNTEAFF.

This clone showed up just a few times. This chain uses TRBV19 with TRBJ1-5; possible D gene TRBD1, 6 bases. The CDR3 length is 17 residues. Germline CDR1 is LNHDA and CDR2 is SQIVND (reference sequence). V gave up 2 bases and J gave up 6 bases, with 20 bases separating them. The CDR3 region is CASSIIEGTPPFQPQHF. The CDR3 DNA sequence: TGTGCCAGTAGTATAATTGAAGGGACACCTCCATTTCAGCCCCAGCATTTT.

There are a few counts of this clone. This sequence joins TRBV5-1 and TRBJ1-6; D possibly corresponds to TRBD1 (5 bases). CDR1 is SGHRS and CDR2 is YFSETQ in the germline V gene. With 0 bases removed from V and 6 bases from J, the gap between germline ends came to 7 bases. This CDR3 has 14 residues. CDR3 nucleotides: TGCGCCAGCAGCTTGGGGACACGTAATTCACCCCTCCACTTT. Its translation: CASSLGTRNSPLHF.